The sequence of this TCR beta chain was determined in a study of shared clonotypes between healthy human individuals. The authors loaded 200 ng DNA, 25,000 to 30,000 T cell genomes, into sorted-subset replicate PCRs. How the authors handled the data: There were no quality scores in the junction-only immunoSEQ sequences, so filtering differed. The data were produced by immunoSEQ multiplex PCR, yet TCRdb's version contains in-frame clones alone and is incomplete. From that table come the V and J calls and clone size; the DNA was used to work out D and trimming. The top ten clones hold 0.37% of a sample with fewer than 3 million clones, less than 95% of them seen once. This clone has a single count. Within the sample, other DNA sequences also encode this same CDR3. Per the germline V gene, CDR1 is SGDLS and CDR2 is YYNGEE. V was cut by 0 bases and J by 6 bases, with 6 bases left in between. The CDR3 contains 13 residues.

This sequence joins TRBV9 and TRBJ2-2; no clear D. This TCR derives from a man between 18 and 29 years old in good health. Some clones in this sample may be carry-over from other donors' samples. The sequencing sample was made of naive CD4+ T cells from PBMCs. As to subset: CD45RA+ positively selected. The CDR3, as DNA: TGTGCCAGCAGCGTAGTGGTGGCCGGGGAGCTGTTTTTT. It codes for CASSVVVAGELFF.